This T cell receptor (beta chain) was recorded in a study of T-cell memory formation after mild COVID-19. In this sample, this clonotype turned up a few times. Each CDR3 protein gets one entry after TCRdb re-called the 5' RACE reads with MiXCR. The data show 310,000 or so distinct CDR3 sequences, with roughly 15% seen just once and 22% held by the top ten. This CDR3 region has 14 residues. The J segment lost 5 bases and the V segment lost 6 bases, leaving 5 bases of the junction unmatched. Germline V lookup: CDR1 SGHRS, CDR2 YFSETQ. The receptor comes from a man between 18 and 35 years old who had mild COVID-19 (a few samples of this study predate the infection). Cell type and time point are not known. The V call is TRBV5-1, the J call TRBJ2-2, with TRBD1 identical over 9 bases. Sequenced: PBMCs or a T cell subset sorted from them (not recorded which). CDR3 DNA sequence: TGCGCCAGCAAGGAGACAGGGGGGACCGGGGAGCTGTTTTTT. It specifies CASKETGGTGELFF. Full variable domain (rest looked up from reference TRBV5-1 and TRBJ2-2): KAGVTQTPRYLIKTRGQQVTLSCSPISGHRSVSWYQQTPGQGLQFLFEYFSETQRNKGNFPGRFSGRQFSNSRSEMNVSTLELGDSALYLCASKETGGTGELFFGEGSRLTVL.